Presented here are 8 T cell receptor beta chains from one specimen sequenced in a study of spatial heterogeneity in lung cancer. These TCRs are of unknown antigen specificity. Time point in this sample: sample taken at primary tumor resection. Findings and limits, study-wide: One measure, the expanded intratumoral alpha and beta TCR count, tracked tumor mutation counts.

TCRdb re-analysed the 5' RACE reads in MiXCR, keeping a single row per CDR3 protein. The sample comprises 20,000 to 30,000 distinct CDR3 sequences, under 9% of which are singletons, and approximately 7.5% rests with the top ten. The specimen was lung tumor tissue, collected at surgery. These receptors were obtained from a male donor with early-stage non-small cell lung cancer.

This clonotype was found many times. For the CDR3, the DNA is TGCAGGGGAGGTGGAGTCTCCACAGATACGCAGTATTTT. This codes for CRGGGVSTDTQYF. The J gene is TRBJ2-3, the V gene TRBV20-1; a possible D gene is TRBD2 (6 bases). Germline-derived CDR1 and CDR2 are DFQATT and SNEGSKA (reference sequence). CDR3 length equals 13 residues.

The table lists this clonotype with many counts. V is TRBV7-3 and J is TRBJ1-1; D ambiguous. The ends were cut back, 5 bases at V and 3 bases at J, with 10 bases in the middle. The germline V gene has CDR1 SGHTA and CDR2 FQGTGA. The CDR3 is 13 amino acids. CDR3 nucleotides: TGTGCCAGCAGCCCGCAATCAGACACTGAAGCTTTCTTT. This gives the protein CASSPQSDTEAFF.

This chain uses TRBV6-5 with TRBJ1-1; 7 bases are a match to TRBD1. Unmatched junction bases numbered 2, after V lost 6 bases and J lost 1 base. This CDR3 contains 13 residues. The germline V gene has CDR1 MNHEY and CDR2 SVGAGI. In DNA form, the CDR3 reads TGTGCCAGCAGCCGACAGGGGAACACTGAAGCTTTCTTT. It encodes CASSRQGNTEAFF.

This clonotype was counted ten times or more. V is TRBV29-1 and J is TRBJ2-7; 9 nucleotides line up with TRBD1. Trimming removed 5 bases from V and 3 bases from J; junction bases left unmatched: 8. The CDR3 consists of 14 residues. Germline V CDR1 and CDR2: SQVTM, ANQGSEA. The CDR3 sequence: CSVCRGTGIYEQYF. The CDR3 bases are TGCAGCGTTTGCCGGGGGACAGGGATCTACGAGCAGTACTTC.

This clonotype has ten or more counts. The rearrangement uses TRBV4-3 and TRBJ2-3, with no clear D. V lost 1 base and J 5 bases, leaving 7 bases between the germline ends. CDR3 length: 13 residues. The V gene's germline CDR1 is LGHNA and CDR2 YSLEER. CDR3 region: CASSQGWLDTQYF. CDR3 bases: TGCGCCAGCAGCCAAGGTTGGTTAGATACGCAGTATTTT.

This clonotype was seen a single time. V and J are TRBV5-1 and TRBJ2-1; 16 nucleotides match TRBD2. CDR3 length equals 18 residues. Germline V lookup: CDR1 SGHRS, CDR2 YFSETQ. J was trimmed by 8 bases and V by 0 bases; bases with no gene match: 8. This chain's CDR3 is CASSLGGTSGRAGDEQFF. The CDR3, as DNA: TGCGCCAGCAGCTTGGGCGGGACTAGCGGGAGGGCCGGGGATGAGCAGTTCTTC.

This clonotype was recorded at least ten times. V usage is TRBV2 and J usage is TRBJ1-1; D gene unclear. The germline V and J ends were trimmed by 9 bases and 1 base, with 12 bases remaining between them. Germline V CDR1 and CDR2: SNHLY, FYNNEI. This CDR3 region has 13 residues. This CDR3 reads CASAKEGNTEAFF. The CDR3 DNA is TGTGCCAGTGCTAAAGAGGGGAACACTGAAGCTTTCTTT.

The sample holds many counts of this clonotype. The chain uses TRBV5-1 and TRBJ1-1; D not resolved. The CDR3 runs 13 residues. V lost 1 base to trimming and J lost 1 base, with 5 bases between them. In germline, CDR1 is SGHRS, CDR2 YFSETQ. This CDR3 is CASSLIPNTEAFF. DNA of the CDR3: TGCGCCAGCAGCTTGATACCGAACACTGAAGCTTTCTTT.